Detailed here is one TCR beta chain. The sample belongs to a study of blood T cell repertoires in COVID-19. Study overall: Acute-phase and convalescent COVID-19 samples originated in the United States, Italy and Spain.

In the original processing: Amplification with reference gene primers provided the estimates of nucleated cell counts. The assay was immunoSEQ multiplex PCR, and TCRdb's table has in-frame clones only and misses some. For V, J and clone size, that table is used; D and trimming come from the DNA. The table includes under 250,000 clones, roughly 88% detected once. Sequencing was done on a sample of peripheral blood. This TCR derives from a man over 45 with COVID-19, enrolled during active disease.

The CDR3 loop reads CASSSGQGAPTDTQYF. CDR3 DNA sequence: TGCGCCAGCAGCTCCGGACAGGGGGCTCCCACAGATACGCAGTATTTT. The genes are TRBV5-1 and TRBJ2-3; TRBD1 matches 11 bases. This CDR3 is built from 16 residues. The J segment lost 2 bases and the V segment lost 3 bases, leaving 5 bases of the junction unmatched. Germline CDR1 and CDR2: SGHRS and YFSETQ.